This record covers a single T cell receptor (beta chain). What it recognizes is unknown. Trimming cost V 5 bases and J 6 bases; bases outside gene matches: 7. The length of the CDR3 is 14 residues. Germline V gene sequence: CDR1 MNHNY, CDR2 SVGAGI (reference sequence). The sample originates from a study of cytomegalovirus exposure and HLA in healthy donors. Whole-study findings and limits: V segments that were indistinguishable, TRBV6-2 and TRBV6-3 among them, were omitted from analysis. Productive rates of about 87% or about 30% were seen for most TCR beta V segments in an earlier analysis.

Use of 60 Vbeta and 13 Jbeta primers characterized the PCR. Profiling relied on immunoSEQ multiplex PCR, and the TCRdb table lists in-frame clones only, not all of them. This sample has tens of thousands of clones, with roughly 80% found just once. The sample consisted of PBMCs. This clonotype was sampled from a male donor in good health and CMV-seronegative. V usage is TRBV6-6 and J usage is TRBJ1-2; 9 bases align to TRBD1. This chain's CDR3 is CASSRDREFHGYTF. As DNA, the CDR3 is TGTGCCAGCAGTCGGGACAGGGAGTTTCATGGCTACACCTTC.